The sequence of this TCR beta chain was determined in a study of sequential checkpoint blockade in melanoma. Study-level information: Arm A got nivolumab then ipilimumab; arm B the reverse, 1:1. Maintenance nivolumab came after either treatment sequence.

The treatment: randomized to nivolumab then ipilimumab (arm A) or the reverse (arm B). No patient had prior DNA-damaging chemotherapy. From thawed PBMCs, live CD3+CD8+ cells negative for CD19 and CD56 were sorted. The assay was immunoSEQ multiplex PCR, and TCRdb's table has in-frame clones only and misses some. Of 25,000 to 30,000 clones in the sample, around 73% were seen once. This clone was detected a few times. The TCR comes from a human donor with melanoma. Sample: CD8+ T cells sorted from blood (inferred from file names), taken from a patient given nivolumab and ipilimumab in sequence.

The CDR3, as DNA: TGTGCCAGTAGTCACGGGAACACTGAAGCTTTCTTT. Its translation: CASSHGNTEAFF. V is TRBV19 and J is TRBJ1-1; D is ambiguous. The germline CDR1 and CDR2 sequences are LNHDA and SQIVND (reference sequence). V was trimmed by 5 bases and J by 1 base, leaving 5 bases between them. The CDR3 loop spans 12 amino acids.